This T cell receptor (beta chain) emerged from a study of blood T cell repertoires in COVID-19. As for the study in general: Italy, Spain and the United States were the sources of the convalescent and acute COVID-19 samples.

Under the authors' procedure: Estimation of nucleated cell counts relied on the amplification of reference gene primers. Repertoires were generated with immunoSEQ multiplex PCR, while TCRdb's copy carries only in-frame clones and drops some. V and J calls and clone size follow that table, whereas D and trimming were derived from the DNA. This table has approximately 300,000 clones, about 90% appearing once. Clinical history as reported by participants underpinned cohort assignment. CDR3 length equals 13 residues. V was pared by 2 bases and J by 5 bases, with 9 bases between. Germline values: CDR1 SGHTA, CDR2 FQGTGA.

This receptor was obtained from a woman aged 25-40 years who had recovered from COVID-19. The sequencing sample was made of PBMCs or T cells enriched from blood (not recorded which). This chain connects TRBV7-3 to TRBJ1-2; D may be TRBD1 (5 bases). This chain's CDR3 is CASSLAGGYGYTF. Written as DNA, the CDR3 is TGTGCCAGCAGCTTAGCGGGGGGTTATGGCTACACCTTC.